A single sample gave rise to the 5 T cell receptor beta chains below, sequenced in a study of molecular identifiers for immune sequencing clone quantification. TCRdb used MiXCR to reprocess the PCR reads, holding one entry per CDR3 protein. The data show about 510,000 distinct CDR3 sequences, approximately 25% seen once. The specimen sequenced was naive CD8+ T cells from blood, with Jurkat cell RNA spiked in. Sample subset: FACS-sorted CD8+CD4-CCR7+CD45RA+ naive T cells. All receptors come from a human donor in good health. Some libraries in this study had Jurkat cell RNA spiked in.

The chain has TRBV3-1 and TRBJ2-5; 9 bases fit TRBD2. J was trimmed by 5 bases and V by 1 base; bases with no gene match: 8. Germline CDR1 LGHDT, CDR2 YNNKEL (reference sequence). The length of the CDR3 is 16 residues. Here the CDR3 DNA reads TGTGCCAGCAGCCAAGTCGGCGGGGGGGAATGGGAGACCCAGTACTTC. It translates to CASSQVGGGEWETQYF.

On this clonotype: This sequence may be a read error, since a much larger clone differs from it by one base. DNA for the CDR3: TGTGCCAGCAGCTTAAACGGTCGGAGTAGCACAGATACGCAGTGTTTT. This gives the protein CASSLNGRSSTDTQCF. This chain joins TRBV7-3 and TRBJ2-3; unclear D gene. This CDR3 spans 16 amino acids. Germline V gene sequence: CDR1 SGHTA, CDR2 FQGTGA.

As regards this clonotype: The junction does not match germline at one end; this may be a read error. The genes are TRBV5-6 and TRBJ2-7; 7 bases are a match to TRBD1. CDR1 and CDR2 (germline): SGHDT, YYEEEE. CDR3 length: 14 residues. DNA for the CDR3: TGTGCCAGCGGCTTGGTGGGGGACAGCCCCGAGCAGTACTTC. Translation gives CASGLVGDSPEQYF.

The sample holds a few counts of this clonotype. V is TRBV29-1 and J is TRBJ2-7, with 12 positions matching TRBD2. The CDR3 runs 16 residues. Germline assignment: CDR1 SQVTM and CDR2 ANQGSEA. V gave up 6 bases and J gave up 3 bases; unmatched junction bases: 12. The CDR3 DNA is TGCAGCGTCAGGACTAGCGGGACCCGTCACCGCTACGAGCAGTACTTC. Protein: CSVRTSGTRHRYEQYF.

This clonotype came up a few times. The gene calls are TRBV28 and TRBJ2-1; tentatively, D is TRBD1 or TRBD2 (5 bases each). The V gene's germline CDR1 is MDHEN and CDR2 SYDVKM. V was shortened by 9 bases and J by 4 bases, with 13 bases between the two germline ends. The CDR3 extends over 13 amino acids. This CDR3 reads CASLKWGYNEQFF. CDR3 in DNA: TGTGCCAGTTTAAAATGGGGGTACAATGAGCAGTTCTTC.